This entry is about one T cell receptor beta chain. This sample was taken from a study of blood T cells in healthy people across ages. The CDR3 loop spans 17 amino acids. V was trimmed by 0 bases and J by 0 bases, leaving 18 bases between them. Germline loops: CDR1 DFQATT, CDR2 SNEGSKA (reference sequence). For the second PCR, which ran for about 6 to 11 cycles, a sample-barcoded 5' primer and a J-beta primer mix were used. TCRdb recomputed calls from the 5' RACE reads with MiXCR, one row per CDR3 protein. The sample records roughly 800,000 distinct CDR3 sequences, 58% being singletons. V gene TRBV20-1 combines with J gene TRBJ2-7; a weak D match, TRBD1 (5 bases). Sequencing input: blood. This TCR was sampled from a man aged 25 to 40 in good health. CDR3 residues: CSARDPHRSLSSYEQYF. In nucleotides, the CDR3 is TGCAGTGCTAGAGACCCCCACAGGTCCCTCAGCTCCTACGAGCAGTACTTC.